The clone carrying this T cell receptor beta chain occurred a few times. The sample belongs to a study of T-cell reconstitution after alpha-beta-depleted transplantation in children. The germline V gene encodes CDR1 LGHNT and CDR2 FRNRAP. The CDR3 is made up of 16 amino acids. Trimming removed 2 bases from V and 6 bases from J; junction bases left unmatched: 8. Unique molecular identifiers were used to barcode this TCRbeta library. One entry per CDR3 protein results from TCRdb running MiXCR on the PCR reads. The top ten clones hold about 3.1% of a sample with hundreds of thousands of distinct CDR3 sequences, around 20% of them seen once.

The receptor's source is a human donor who donated a stem cell graft to a child with acute lymphoblastic leukemia. The J gene is TRBJ2-4, the V gene TRBV12-5; TRBD1 matches at 9 bases. Sequencing used PBMCs from the stem cell graft donor, obtained from the stem cell graft. The CDR3 sequence is CASGLTPGTGTNIQYF. The CDR3 DNA is TGTGCTAGTGGTTTGACTCCTGGGACAGGGACAAACATTCAGTACTTC.